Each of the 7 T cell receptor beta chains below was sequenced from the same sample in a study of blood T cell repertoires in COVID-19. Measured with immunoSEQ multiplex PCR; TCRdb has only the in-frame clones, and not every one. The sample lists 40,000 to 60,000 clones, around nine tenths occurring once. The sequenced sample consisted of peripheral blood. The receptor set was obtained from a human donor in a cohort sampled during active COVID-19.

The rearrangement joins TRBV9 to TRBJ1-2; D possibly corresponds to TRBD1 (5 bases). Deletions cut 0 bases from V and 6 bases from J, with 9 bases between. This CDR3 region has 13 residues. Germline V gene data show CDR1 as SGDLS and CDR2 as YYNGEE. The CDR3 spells CASSVESGNGYTF. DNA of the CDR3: TGTGCCAGCAGCGTAGAGTCAGGGAATGGCTACACCTTC.

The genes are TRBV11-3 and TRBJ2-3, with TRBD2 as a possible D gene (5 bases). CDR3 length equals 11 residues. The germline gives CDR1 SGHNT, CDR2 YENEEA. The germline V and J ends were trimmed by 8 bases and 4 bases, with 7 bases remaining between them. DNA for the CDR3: TGTGCCAGCGGGAGCGCAGATACGCAGTATTTT. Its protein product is CASGSADTQYF.

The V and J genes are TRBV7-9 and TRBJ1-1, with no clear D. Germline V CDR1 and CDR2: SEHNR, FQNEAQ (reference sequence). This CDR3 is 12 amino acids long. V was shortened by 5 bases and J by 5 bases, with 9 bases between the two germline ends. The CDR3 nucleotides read TGTGCCAGCAGCCTGAGCAGGACTGAAGCTTTCTTT. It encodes CASSLSRTEAFF.

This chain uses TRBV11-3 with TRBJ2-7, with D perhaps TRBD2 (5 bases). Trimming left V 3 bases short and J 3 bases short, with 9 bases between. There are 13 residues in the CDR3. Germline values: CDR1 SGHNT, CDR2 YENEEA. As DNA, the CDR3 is TGTGCCAGCAGCTTTGGACTCGGCTACGAGCAGTACGTC. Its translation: CASSFGLGYEQYV.

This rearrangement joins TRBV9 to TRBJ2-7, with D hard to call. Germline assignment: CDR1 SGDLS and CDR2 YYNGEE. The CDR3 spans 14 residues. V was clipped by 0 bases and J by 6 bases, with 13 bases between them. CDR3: CASSVGGVQVEQYF. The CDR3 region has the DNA TGTGCCAGCAGCGTAGGAGGAGTCCAAGTCGAGCAGTACTTC.

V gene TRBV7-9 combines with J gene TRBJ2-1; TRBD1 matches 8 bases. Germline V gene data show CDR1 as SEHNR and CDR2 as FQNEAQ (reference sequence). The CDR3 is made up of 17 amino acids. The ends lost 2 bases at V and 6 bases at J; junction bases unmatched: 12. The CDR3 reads CASSLYQDRTGLNEQFF. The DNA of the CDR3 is TGTGCCAGCAGCTTATATCAAGACCGGACAGGGCTCAATGAGCAGTTCTTC.

This CDR3 reads CASSVGGQGGEKLFF. CDR3 in DNA: TGTGCCAGCAGCGTAGGAGGACAGGGAGGTGAAAAACTGTTTTTT. The chain uses TRBV9 and TRBJ1-4; 8 bases are shared with TRBD1. This CDR3 is 15 amino acids long. Trimming at V came to 0 bases and at J to 7 bases, leaving 5 bases not matched to a gene. Germline V lookup: CDR1 SGDLS, CDR2 YYNGEE.